This T cell receptor (beta chain) emerged from a study of T cells in Graves' hyperthyroidism and ophthalmopathy. This CDR3 spans 14 amino acids. V was clipped by 6 bases and J by 2 bases, with 14 bases between them. From germline, CDR1 is SNHLY and CDR2 FYNNEI. Amplified TCR beta CDR3 regions derived from RNA transcripts. The TCR CDR3 was amplified in a first-round RT-PCR using the HTBI primer set. TCRdb fed the multiplex PCR reads into MiXCR, producing one record per CDR3 protein. The profile covers around 600,000 distinct CDR3 sequences, with approximately 42% appearing a single time and less than 9% taken by the ten largest. Study-level results: Most thyroid-expanded clonotypes above 0.001 were also found in blood.

Orbital computed tomography and thyroid ultrasound, together with serum TRAb and thyroxine and clinical symptoms, were used for diagnoses. Note on this clonotype: Its target is unknown.

Sequencing was performed on peripheral blood or thyroid tissue (not recorded which). The TCR sequence derives from an adult man with Graves' disease, either hyperthyroidism or ophthalmopathy (not recorded which). This sequence joins TRBV2 and TRBJ2-7; no clear D. CDR3 in amino acids: CASRDPPRAYEQYF. The CDR3 DNA follows: TGTGCCAGCAGGGATCCCCCCAGAGCCTACGAGCAGTACTTC.